The sequence of this T cell receptor (beta chain) was determined in a study of blood T cell repertoires in COVID-19 (dated by TCRdb to the early 2020s). Background for the entire study: Collaborator samples came from the United States, Italy and Spain and covered acute and convalescent phases of COVID-19. Samples were obtained from the ongoing ImmuneRACE study (first 160 participants) and from 1,000 to 1,500 subjects provided by 6 global collaborators. The dataset comprised deeply sampled blood TCRbeta repertoires from subjects exposed to, actively infected with, or recovered from COVID-19. Sample metadata almost always included a de-identified subject ID, COVID-19 status, age in years and sex. The repertoires were released in a freely available public database meant as a resource for research on the immune response to SARS-CoV-2. Where HLA class I and class II types were available, the types were taken from metadata supplied by the sample provider, not from assay-based typing. The material from the prospective study consisted of cDNA or gDNA derived from T cells, B-cell-depleted T cells, or PBMCs.

Whole blood was collected in K2EDTA tubes by collaborating institutions according to the institutions' own protocols. Collaborator samples were shipped for TCRbeta analysis as frozen whole blood, isolated PBMCs, or DNA extracted from either sample type. This clone was seen just once. Its antigen is still unknown. Within one base of it there is no much larger clone, and no base qualities were kept. Results the study describes overall, beyond this receptor: The amount of clinical and demographic metadata varied by source and participant and was provided uncurated.

TCRbeta CDR3 regions were amplified from genomic DNA using the immunoSEQ Assay, a bias-controlled multiplex PCR. As for the authors' bioinformatics: The number of nucleated cells in each sample was estimated by amplification of reference gene primers within the assay. To quantify the absolute abundance of each unique TCRbeta CDR3 rearrangement, sequence reads were collapsed and filtered. Productive Simpson clonality was computed per sample as the square root of Simpson's diversity index over productive rearrangements. TCRdb mirrors the immuneACCESS table, restricted to in-frame sequences. Some clones are absent from its copies; in checked studies, under half trace to an unresolved V gene, and the reason for the others is unknown. The V and J calls and clone size come from that table; D and trimming were worked out from the DNA. The sample yields around 73,000 clones; 84% were counted once. The ten largest clones take up around 27% of the sample.

The CDR3 runs 14 residues from the cysteine to the phenylalanine. Solely the CDR3 DNA is kept, with 42 bases framed from the first base. For CDR1 and CDR2, the germline V gene lists SGHRS and YFSETQ. Clipping removes 0 bases from V and 5 bases from J, with 3 as the unmatched junction base count. The sequenced sample was peripheral blood. This sequence was found in a human donor in a cohort sampled during active COVID-19. In this chain, TRBV5-1 is recombined with TRBJ1-2, with TRBD1 identical over 8 junction bases. The CDR3 reads CASSLEGQGYGYTF. The bases are TGCGCCAGCAGCTTGGAAGGACAGGGTTATGGCTACACCTTC.